These 2 T cell receptor beta chains share one sample of origin, sequenced in a study of T cell repertoires in cytomegalovirus infection. MiXCR was run by TCRdb on the reads, yielding one entry per CDR3 protein. The data hold about 300,000 distinct CDR3 sequences, with about a tenth observed a single time. Specimen: PBMCs. The receptors derive from a human donor in good health (CMV status not recorded). Some clones in this sample may be carry-over from other donors' samples.

This clonotype was seen ten or more times. J is TRBJ2-3 and V is TRBV7-2; the D is unclear. Looked up from germline, CDR1 is SGHTA and CDR2 is FQGNSA. The V end lost 5 bases, the J end lost 4 bases, and 7 bases lay between the germline ends. This CDR3 has 12 residues. In DNA, the CDR3 is TGTGCCAGCAGCCTCATGTCAGATACGCAGTATTTT. This translates into CASSLMSDTQYF. Full variable domain (rest looked up from reference TRBV7-2 and TRBJ2-3): GAGVSQSPSNKVTEKGKDVELRCDPISGHTALYWYRQSLGQGLEFLIYFQGNSAPDKSGLPSDRFSAERTGGSVSTLTIQRTQQEDSAVYLCASSLMSDTQYFGPGTRLTVL.

The chain couples TRBV12-3 or TRBV12-4 to TRBJ1-4; 7 bases are a match to TRBD1. The CDR3 is 12 residues long. V dropped 4 bases and J dropped 11; count of bases not matched to a gene: 4. The CDR3 region is CASSSTGEKLFF. The CDR3 DNA reads as TGTGCCAGCAGTTCTACAGGGGAGAAACTGTTTTTT.